The clone carrying this T cell receptor (beta chain) was seen a single time. The data were obtained in a study of blood T cell repertoires in COVID-19. Study-wide background: Samples came from the United States, Italy and Spain, spanning acute and convalescent COVID-19. T cells, B-cell-depleted T cells, or PBMCs provided the cDNA or gDNA that served as material.

Generated by immunoSEQ multiplex PCR, the TCRdb table keeps only in-frame clones and is missing some. The table shows about 80,000 clones, with about 80% occurring only once. The CDR3 has 13 amino acids. Germline loops: CDR1 MNHEY, CDR2 SVGAGI. V gave up 6 bases and J gave up 1 base, with 8 bases separating them. The rearrangement uses TRBV6-5 and TRBJ2-3, with D hard to call. The sequencing sample was made of peripheral blood. The sequence was collected from a man over 45 with active or convalescent COVID-19. The CDR3 bases are TGTGCCAGCAGCGACGGAGGCACAGATACGCAGTATTTT. Residues: CASSDGGTDTQYF.